The text below deals with one TCR beta chain. Its cognate antigen is unknown. Amplification used 60 Vbeta primers and 13 Jbeta primers. Assay: immunoSEQ multiplex PCR; the TCRdb copy retains only in-frame clones and omits some. Among 150,000 or so clones listed, more than 60% were seen once. This record comes from a study of cytomegalovirus exposure and HLA in healthy donors. General study points: A later analysis reportedly identified an Asian-associated ancestry cluster as carrying fewer N-insertions than the roughly 720-donor mean.

Everyone who donated was a healthy bone marrow donor. Trimming shortened V by 7 bases and J by 5 bases, and 8 bases separated the two germline ends. The CDR3 loop spans 11 amino acids. CDR1 and CDR2 (germline): MNHEY, SMNVEV (reference sequence). The genes are TRBV27 and TRBJ1-1; no reliable D call. Sequencing was performed on PBMCs. This TCR came from a man aged 35 to 55 in good health and CMV-seropositive. CDR3 loop: CASTGGTEAFF. Here the CDR3 DNA reads TGTGCCAGCACTGGCGGGACTGAAGCTTTCTTT.